The rows below give T cell receptor beta chains drawn from one sample of a study of shared clonotypes between healthy human individuals. Sequenced by immunoSEQ multiplex PCR; TCRdb stores in-frame clones only, minus some. The sample has under 1,100,000 clones, 75% to 85% seen once. What was sequenced was memory CD4+ T cells from PBMCs. These receptors all come from a man younger than 35 in good health. Some clones in this sample may be carry-over from other donors' samples. Both conserved end residues are part of each CDR3. D genes are given only for firm matches. For some rows the clone size is stated as once, few or many, or as a class when expanded; others skip it.

d_call clone_size j_call cdr3_length v_call cdr3_nt cdr3_aa
- - TRBJ2-5 15 TRBV5-4 TGTGCCAGCAGCTCACCACTAGGGTACCAAGAGACCCAGTACTTC CASSSPLGYQETQYF
TRBD2 few TRBJ2-7 15 TRBV5-1 TGCGCCAGCAGCTTGGTCCTAGCGGGCAACTACGAGCAGTACTTC CASSLVLAGNYEQYF
TRBD1 - TRBJ2-2 18 TRBV5-1 TGCGCCAGCAGCCTGGGGTGGAACAGGGGGCGAGGGACCGGGGAGCTGTTTTTT CASSLGWNRGRGTGELFF
- - TRBJ2-3 14 TRBV5-1 TGCGCCAGCAGCCTGGACGTCCTGCCAGATACGCAGTATTTT CASSLDVLPDTQYF
TRBD2 - TRBJ2-1 17 TRBV2 TGTGCCAGCACCCGAGAGGGTCTAGCGGGAGTTAACAATGAGCAGTTCTTC CASTREGLAGVNNEQFF
- - TRBJ2-7 12 TRBV11-3 TGTGCCAGCAGCTTGGGGTTTTACGAGCAGTACTTC CASSLGFYEQYF
TRBD1 - TRBJ1-2 17 TRBV2 TGTGCCAGCAGTTTTGGACAGGACTCGGCCTCTAACTATGGCTACACCTTC CASSFGQDSASNYGYTF
- - TRBJ1-2 14 TRBV4-3 TGCGCCAGCAGCCCCCGGGGAGCCCTCGGGGGCTACACCTTC CASSPRGALGGYTF
TRBD1 - TRBJ1-5 15 TRBV7-9 TGTGCCAGCAGCCCCGGGACAGGGGGAAATCAGCCCCAGCATTTT CASSPGTGGNQPQHF
TRBD2 - TRBJ2-5 14 TRBV2 TGTGCCAGCCGGGACTATCCCCGGCAAGAGACCCAGTACTTC CASRDYPRQETQYF
TRBD1 few TRBJ2-3 15 TRBV6-5 TGTGCCAGCAGCCGGGACAGGGGGAACACAGATACGCAGTATTTT CASSRDRGNTDTQYF
TRBD1 - TRBJ2-6 15 TRBV5-4 TGTGCCAGCAGCAACAGGGGTGCTGGGGCCAACGTCCTGACTTTC CASSNRGAGANVLTF
TRBD2 - TRBJ2-7 14 TRBV5-1 TGCGCCAGCGGGGGACTAGCGGGAGTCTCCGGGCAGTACTTC CASGGLAGVSGQYF
- - TRBJ1-3 14 TRBV7-9 TGTGCCAGCAGCCTGGGGGGGGCTGGAAACACCATATATTTT CASSLGGAGNTIYF
- - TRBJ2-5 14 TRBV19 TGTGCCAGTAGTAAGGGACGGCCGGGGGAGACCCAGTACTTC CASSKGRPGETQYF
- - TRBJ1-5 17 TRBV23-1 TGCGCCAGCAGACCCACCTGTGAGAACCCGTCGGGTCAGCCCCAGCATTTT CASRPTCENPSGQPQHF